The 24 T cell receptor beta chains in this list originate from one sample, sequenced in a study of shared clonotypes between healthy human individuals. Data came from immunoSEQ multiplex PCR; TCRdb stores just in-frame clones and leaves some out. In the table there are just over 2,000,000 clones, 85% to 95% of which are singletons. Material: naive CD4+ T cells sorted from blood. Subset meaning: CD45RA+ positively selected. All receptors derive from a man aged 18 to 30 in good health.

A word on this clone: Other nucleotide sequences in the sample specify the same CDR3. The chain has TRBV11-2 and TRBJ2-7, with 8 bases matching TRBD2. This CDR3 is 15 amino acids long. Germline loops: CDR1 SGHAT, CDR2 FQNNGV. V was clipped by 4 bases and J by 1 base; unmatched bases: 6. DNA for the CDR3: TGTGCCAGCAGCTACGTGGCGGGAGGTTCCTACGAGCAGTACTTC. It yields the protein CASSYVAGGSYEQYF.

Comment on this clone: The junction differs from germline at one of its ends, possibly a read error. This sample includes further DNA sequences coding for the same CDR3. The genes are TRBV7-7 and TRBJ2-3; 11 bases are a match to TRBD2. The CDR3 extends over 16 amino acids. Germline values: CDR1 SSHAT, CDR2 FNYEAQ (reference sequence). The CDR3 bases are TGTGCTAGCAGCCCCGGGACTAGCGGCTCCACAGATACGCAGTATTTT. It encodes CASSPGTSGSTDTQYF.

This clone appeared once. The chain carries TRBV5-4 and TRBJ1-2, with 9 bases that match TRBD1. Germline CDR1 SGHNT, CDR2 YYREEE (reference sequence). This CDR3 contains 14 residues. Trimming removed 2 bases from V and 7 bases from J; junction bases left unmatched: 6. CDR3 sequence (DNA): TGTGCCAGCAGCTTACCGGGACAGGGAAGTGGCTACACCTTC. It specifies CASSLPGQGSGYTF.

The CDR3 is CGAGTSALNGQPQHF. As DNA, the CDR3 is TGTGGAGCCGGGACATCGGCCCTAAATGGACAGCCCCAGCATTTT. The chain has TRBV28 and TRBJ1-5, with a tentative D call TRBD1 (6 bases). CDR1 is MDHEN, CDR2 SYDVKM, per germline. This CDR3 spans 15 amino acids. The full variable domain, its missing parts supplied by reference TRBV28 and TRBJ1-5, is DVKVTQSSRYLVKRTGEKVFLECVQDMDHENMFWYRQDPGLGLRLIYFSYDVKMKEKGDIPEGYSVSREKKERFSLILESASTNQTSMYLCGAGTSALNGQPQHFGDGTRLSIL.

The CDR3, as DNA: TGCGCCAGCAGGGGACAGGGGACCTCCAGCACAGATACGCAGTATTTT. This sequence encodes CASRGQGTSSTDTQYF. This chain uses TRBV5-1 with TRBJ2-3; 10 nucleotides match TRBD1. V gave up 5 bases and J gave up 0 bases; unmatched junction bases: 6. Germline V gene sequence: CDR1 SGHRS, CDR2 YFSETQ. The CDR3 is 16 amino acids.

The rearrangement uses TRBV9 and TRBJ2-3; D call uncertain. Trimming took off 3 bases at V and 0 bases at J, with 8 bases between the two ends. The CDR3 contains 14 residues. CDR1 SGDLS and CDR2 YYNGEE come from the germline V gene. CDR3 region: CASSDLRSTDTQYF. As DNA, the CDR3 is TGTGCCAGCAGCGACCTTCGGAGCACAGATACGCAGTATTTT.

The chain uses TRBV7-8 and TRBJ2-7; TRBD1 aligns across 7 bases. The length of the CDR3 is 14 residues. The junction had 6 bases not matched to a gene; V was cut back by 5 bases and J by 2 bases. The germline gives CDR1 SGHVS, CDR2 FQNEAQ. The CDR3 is CASSPRQGPYEQYF. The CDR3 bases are TGTGCCAGCAGCCCCAGACAGGGACCCTACGAGCAGTACTTC. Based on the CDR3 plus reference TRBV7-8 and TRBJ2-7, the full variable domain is GAGVSQSPRYKVAKRGQDVALRCDPISGHVSLFWYQQALGQGPEFLTYFQNEAQLDKSGLPSDRFFAERPEGSVSTLKIQRTQQEDSAVYLCASSPRQGPYEQYFGPGTRLTVT.

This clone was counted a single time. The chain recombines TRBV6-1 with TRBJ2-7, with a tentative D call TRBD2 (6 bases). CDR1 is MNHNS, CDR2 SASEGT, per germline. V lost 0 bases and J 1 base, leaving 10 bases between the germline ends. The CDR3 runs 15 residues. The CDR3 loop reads CASSEAPGESYEQYF. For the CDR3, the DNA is TGTGCCAGCAGTGAAGCCCCGGGGGAGTCCTACGAGCAGTACTTC.

In DNA form, the CDR3 reads TGCGCCACAGCTAGATTTTCTAGCGCTCGCAATGAGCAGTTCTTC. It codes for CATARFSSARNEQFF. The chain carries TRBV10-1 and TRBJ2-1, with D possibly being TRBD2 (6 bases). V lost 10 bases and J lost 6, with 22 bases in between. The CDR3 has 15 amino acids. Germline V gene lookup returns CDR1 WNHNN and CDR2 SYGVQD (reference sequence).

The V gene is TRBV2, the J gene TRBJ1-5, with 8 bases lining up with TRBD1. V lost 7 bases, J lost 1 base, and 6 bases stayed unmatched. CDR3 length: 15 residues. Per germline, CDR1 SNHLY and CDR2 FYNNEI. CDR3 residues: CASKEDRASNQPQHF. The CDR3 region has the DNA TGTGCCAGCAAAGAGGACAGGGCGAGCAATCAGCCCCAGCATTTT.

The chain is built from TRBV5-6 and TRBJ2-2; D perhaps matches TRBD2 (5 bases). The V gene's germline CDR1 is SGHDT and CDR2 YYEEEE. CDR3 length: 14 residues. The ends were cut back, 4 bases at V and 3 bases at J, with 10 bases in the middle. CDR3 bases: TGTGCCAGCAGCCGAGGACTGTACACCGGGGAGCTGTTTTTT. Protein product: CASSRGLYTGELFF.

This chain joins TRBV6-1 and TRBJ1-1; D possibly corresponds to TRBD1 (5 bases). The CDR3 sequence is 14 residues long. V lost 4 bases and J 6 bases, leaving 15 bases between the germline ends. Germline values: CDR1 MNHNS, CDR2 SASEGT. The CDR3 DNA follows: TGTGCCAGCAGTGCCGTGACAGCCGGGGCTGAAGCTTTCTTT. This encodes CASSAVTAGAEAFF.

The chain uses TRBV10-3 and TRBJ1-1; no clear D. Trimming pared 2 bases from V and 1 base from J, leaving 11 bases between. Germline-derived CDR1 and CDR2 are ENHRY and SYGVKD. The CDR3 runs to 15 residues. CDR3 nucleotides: TGTGCCATCAGTGAGCCCACCACCGGGAACACTGAAGCTTTCTTT. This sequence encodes CAISEPTTGNTEAFF.

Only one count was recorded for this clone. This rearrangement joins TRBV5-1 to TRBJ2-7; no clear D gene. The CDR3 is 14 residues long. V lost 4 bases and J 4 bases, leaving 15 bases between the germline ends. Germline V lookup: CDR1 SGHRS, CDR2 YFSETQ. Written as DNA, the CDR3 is TGCGCCAGCAGCACCCGAGTGGGCGGATACGAGCAGTACTTC. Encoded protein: CASSTRVGGYEQYF.

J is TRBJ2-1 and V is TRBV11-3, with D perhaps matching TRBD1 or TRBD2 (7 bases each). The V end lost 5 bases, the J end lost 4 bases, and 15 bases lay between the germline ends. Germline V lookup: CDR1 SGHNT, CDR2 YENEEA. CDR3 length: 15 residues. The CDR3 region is CASSLRQGGYNEQFF. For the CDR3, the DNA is TGTGCCAGCAGCCTCAGACAGGGAGGGTACAATGAGCAGTTCTTC. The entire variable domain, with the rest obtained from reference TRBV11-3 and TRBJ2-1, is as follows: EAGVVQSPRYKIIEKKQPVAFWCNPISGHNTLYWYLQNLGQGPELLIRYENEEAVDDSQLPKDRFSAERLKGVDSTLKIQPAELGDSAVYLCASSLRQGGYNEQFFGPGTRLTVL.

CDR3 DNA: TGTGCCAGCAGCGTAGCACCACGAGAGGTGCAGTACTTC. Its translation: CASSVAPREVQYF. The chain carries TRBV9 and TRBJ2-7; D is ambiguous. The V and J ends lost 0 bases and 9 bases respectively, with 13 bases between them. This CDR3 spans 13 amino acids. Germline V lookup: CDR1 SGDLS, CDR2 YYNGEE.

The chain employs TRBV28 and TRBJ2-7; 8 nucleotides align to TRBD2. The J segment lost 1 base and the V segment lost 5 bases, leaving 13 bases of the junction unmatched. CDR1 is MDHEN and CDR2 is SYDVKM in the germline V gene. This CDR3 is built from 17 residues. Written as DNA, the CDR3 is TGTGCCAGCAGTCCCCGAGGGAAGCGGGGGTGGTCCTACGAGCAGTACTTC. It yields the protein CASSPRGKRGWSYEQYF.

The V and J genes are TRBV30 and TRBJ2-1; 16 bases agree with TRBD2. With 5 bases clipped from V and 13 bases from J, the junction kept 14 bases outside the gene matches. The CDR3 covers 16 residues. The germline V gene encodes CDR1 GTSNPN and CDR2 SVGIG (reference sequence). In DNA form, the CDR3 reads TGTGCCTGGGCCCCCGGGACTAGCGGGGGGGCCCTTCTCCAGTTCTTC. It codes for CAWAPGTSGGALLQFF.

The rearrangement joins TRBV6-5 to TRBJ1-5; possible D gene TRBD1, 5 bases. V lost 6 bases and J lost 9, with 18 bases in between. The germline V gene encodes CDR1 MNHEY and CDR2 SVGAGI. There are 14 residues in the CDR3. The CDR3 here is CASRAAQGFGPQHF. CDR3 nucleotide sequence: TGTGCCAGCAGGGCGGCTCAGGGTTTTGGGCCCCAGCATTTT.

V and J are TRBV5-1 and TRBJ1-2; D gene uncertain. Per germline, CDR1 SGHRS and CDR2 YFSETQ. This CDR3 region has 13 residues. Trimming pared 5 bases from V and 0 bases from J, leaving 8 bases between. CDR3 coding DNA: TGCGCCAGCAGTGAGAGGGCTAACTATGGCTACACCTTC. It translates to CASSERANYGYTF.

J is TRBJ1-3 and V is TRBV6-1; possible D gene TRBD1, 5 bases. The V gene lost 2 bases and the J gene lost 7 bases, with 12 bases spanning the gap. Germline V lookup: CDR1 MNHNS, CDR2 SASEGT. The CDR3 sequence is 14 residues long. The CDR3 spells CASSEWGEWNTIYF. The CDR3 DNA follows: TGTGCCAGCAGTGAATGGGGGGAGTGGAACACCATATATTTT.

The CDR3 is CATTGVGGEETQYF. The DNA for the CDR3 is TGTGCCACGACGGGGGTAGGTGGAGAAGAGACCCAGTACTTC. The chain couples TRBV10-3 to TRBJ2-5; weak D call: TRBD2 (6 bases). V dropped 10 bases and J dropped 3 bases, with 18 bases sitting between them. The V gene's germline CDR1 is ENHRY and CDR2 SYGVKD. CDR3 length: 14 amino acids.

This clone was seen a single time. The CDR3: CASRDMLGTDTQYF. The DNA of the CDR3 is TGCGCCAGCCGGGACATGCTGGGCACAGATACGCAGTATTTT. The rearrangement joins TRBV5-1 to TRBJ2-3, with D possibly being TRBD1 (6 bases). Trimming removed 7 bases at V and 1 base at J, with 13 bases between. Germline CDR1 and CDR2: SGHRS and YFSETQ. The CDR3 consists of 14 residues.

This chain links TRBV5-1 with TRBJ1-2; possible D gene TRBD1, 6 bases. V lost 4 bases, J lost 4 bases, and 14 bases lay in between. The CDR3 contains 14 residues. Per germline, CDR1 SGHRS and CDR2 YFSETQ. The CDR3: CASSVSAGAYGYTF. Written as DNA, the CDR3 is TGCGCCAGCAGCGTAAGTGCAGGGGCCTATGGCTACACCTTC. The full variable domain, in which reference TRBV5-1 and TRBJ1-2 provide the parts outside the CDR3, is KAGVTQTPRYLIKTRGQQVTLSCSPISGHRSVSWYQQTPGQGLQFLFEYFSETQRNKGNFPGRFSGRQFSNSRSEMNVSTLELGDSALYLCASSVSAGAYGYTFGSGTRLTVV.